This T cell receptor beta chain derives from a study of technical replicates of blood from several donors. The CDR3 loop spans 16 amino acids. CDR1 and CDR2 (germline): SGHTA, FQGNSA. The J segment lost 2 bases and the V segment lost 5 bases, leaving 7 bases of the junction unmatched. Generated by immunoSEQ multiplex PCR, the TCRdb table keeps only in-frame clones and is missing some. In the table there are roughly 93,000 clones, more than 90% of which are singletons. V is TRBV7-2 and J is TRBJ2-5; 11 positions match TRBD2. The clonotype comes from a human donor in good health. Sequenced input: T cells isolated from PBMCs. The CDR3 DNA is TGTGCCAGCAGCAGGGGACTAGCGGAACCTCAAGAGACCCAGTACTTC. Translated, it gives CASSRGLAEPQETQYF.